This TCR beta chain was sequenced for a study of cytomegalovirus exposure and HLA in healthy donors. Study outcomes and limitations: Most TCR sequences were seen very rarely across donors, but some public TCRs occurred in many.

The CDR3 is made up of 14 amino acids. Per germline, CDR1 GTSNPN and CDR2 SVGIG (reference sequence). Trimming shortened V by 7 bases and J by 3 bases, and 18 bases separated the two germline ends. Comments on this clone: Its cognate antigen is unknown.

TCRdb's table, derived via immunoSEQ multiplex PCR, lists solely in-frame clones and lacks some. The sample carries about 38,000 clones, just under 95% recorded once. This clonotype was obtained from a man between 18 and 29 years old in good health and CMV-seronegative. The sequenced material came from PBMCs. V and J are TRBV30 and TRBJ1-2; possible D gene TRBD1, 5 bases. The CDR3 reads CAFAPGVSDYGYTF. The CDR3 nucleotides are TGTGCCTTTGCACCGGGGGTGTCGGACTATGGCTACACCTTC. Supplemented by reference TRBV30 and TRBJ1-2, the full variable domain reads SQTIHQWPATLVQPVGSPLSLECTVEGTSNPNLYWYRQAAGRGLQLLFYSVGIGQISSEVPQNLSASRPQDRQFILSSKKLLLSDSGFYLCAFAPGVSDYGYTFGSGTRLTVV.